This passage covers 5 T cell receptor beta chains from one sample sequenced in a study of T cell clonotyping in hematopoietic cell transplantation. Profiling relied on immunoSEQ multiplex PCR, and the TCRdb table lists in-frame clones only, not all of them. The data hold some 26,000 clones, with roughly 85% observed a single time. Time point in this sample: recipient sample about 28 days before transplant, after cytoreduction. The material sequenced was peripheral blood mononuclear cells, taken before stem cell transplant. The source of these receptors is a man aged 35 to 55 with acute myeloid leukemia. Some clones in this sample may be carry-over from other donors' samples.

J is TRBJ1-5 and V is TRBV28, with 7 bases fitting TRBD1. The V and J ends lost 5 bases and 2 bases, in that order; junction bases with no gene match: 9. The germline V gene encodes CDR1 MDHEN and CDR2 SYDVKM. The CDR3 totals 16 residues. The CDR3 is CASSQIRQGGNQPQHF. CDR3 bases: TGTGCCAGCAGTCAAATTCGACAGGGAGGCAATCAGCCCCAGCATTTT.

This chain uses TRBV7-9 with TRBJ2-2, with 8 bases aligning to TRBD2. V lost 2 bases and J lost 6; bases outside the gene matches: 2. The CDR3 consists of 14 residues. In germline, CDR1 is SEHNR, CDR2 FQNEAQ (reference sequence). The CDR3: CASSLTSGAGELFF. CDR3 in DNA: TGTGCCAGCAGCTTAACTAGCGGCGCCGGGGAGCTGTTTTTT.

The chain recombines TRBV5-1 with TRBJ2-5, with 8 bases fitting TRBD2. The ends lost 0 bases at V and 5 bases at J; junction bases unmatched: 3. Per the germline V gene, CDR1 is SGHRS and CDR2 is YFSETQ. CDR3 length: 14 amino acids. In DNA form, the CDR3 reads TGCGCCAGCAGCTTGGAGCCGGGGGGGGAGACCCAGTACTTC. This encodes CASSLEPGGETQYF.

This clone was observed a few times. This chain joins TRBV15 and TRBJ2-7, with TRBD1 matching over 9 bases. V trimming: 3 bases; J trimming: 4 bases; junction bases outside the gene matches: 7. Germline CDR1 LNHNV, CDR2 YYDKDF (reference sequence). CDR3 length equals 15 residues. The CDR3 here is CATSSAGTGLYEQYF. For the CDR3, the DNA is TGTGCCACCAGCAGCGCCGGGACAGGGCTTTACGAGCAGTACTTC.

The V gene is TRBV7-3, the J gene TRBJ2-2; TRBD1 aligns across 9 bases. The CDR3 loop spans 17 amino acids. The V gene's germline CDR1 is SGHTA and CDR2 FQGTGA. J lost 5 bases, V lost 0 bases, and 7 bases had no gene match. The CDR3 region is CASSLTPGQGKTGELFF. The DNA for the CDR3 is TGTGCCAGCAGCTTAACTCCAGGACAGGGGAAAACCGGGGAGCTGTTTTTT.